The source of this TCR beta chain is a study of OX40 agonist ivuxolimab in advanced cancers. This clone has a handful of counts. Its target is unknown. Findings and limits, study-wide: CD8+ T cells averaged more expanded clones than CD4+.

Germline lookup yields CDR1 MNHEY and CDR2 SMNVEV (reference sequence). CDR3 size: 13 residues. Trimming cost V 5 bases and J 2 bases, with 7 bases left between them. Using immunoSEQ multiplex PCR, the repertoire was profiled, and TCRdb retains in-frame clones only, with some absent. This table holds over 20,000 clones, around 84% found once. The specimen was CD4+ or CD8+ T cells sorted from blood, collected in a trial of the OX40 agonist ivuxolimab. This chain connects TRBV27 to TRBJ1-5, with D unresolved. The sequence was obtained from an adult with an advanced solid tumor such as melanoma, head and neck, liver or kidney cancer. CDR3 DNA sequence: TGTGCCAGCAGTCGAGGTGGCAATCAGCCCCAGCATTTT. It codes for CASSRGGNQPQHF.